This section outlines one TCR beta chain sequence together with its context. This clonotype was picked up one time. The antigen it binds to is not known. Compared with germline, one end of the junction differs, possibly owing to a read error. The CDR3 spans 16 residues, from the cysteine through the phenylalanine. Only the CDR3 DNA is retained, 48 bases long and in frame from the first base. Based on the germline V gene (reference sequence), the CDR1 and CDR2 sequences are SGHNT and YYREEE. Moderately to severely active disease, a Clinical Activity Score of at least 3, a NOSPECS grade of at least 4, and a duration under 3 months were present in ophthalmopathy patients. Exclusion was applied to patients with uncontrolled infections, other autoimmune diseases, pregnancy or lactation. Diagnoses were based on clinical symptoms, serum thyroxine and TRAb, thyroid ultrasound and orbital computed tomography. Ficoll-Paque density gradient centrifugation was used to isolate PBMCs from 8.5 to 10 ml of fresh peripheral blood. Total RNA was extracted with Trizol reagent, and quality was checked on an Agilent 2100 Bioanalyzer.

This sample is drawn from a study of T cells in Graves' hyperthyroidism and ophthalmopathy (dated by TCRdb to the late 2010s). About the study as a whole: Peripheral blood samples were taken at the time of initial diagnosis, prior to any treatment. The paper describes TCR Vbeta CDR3 sequencing of fewer than 150 peripheral blood samples, made up of 43 ophthalmopathy patients, 70 to 75 hyperthyroidism patients and about 17 progressor patients. The 90 to 100 discovery patients were randomly divided into training and test sets at a 7:3 ratio. Whether ophthalmopathy could be predicted prospectively was tested in an independent validation cohort made up of under 20 hyperthyroidism patients plus 17 patients who later progressed to ophthalmopathy. TCR V-J signatures able to tell the groups apart were searched for in a discovery cohort of 95 or so patients, of whom over 40 had Graves' ophthalmopathy and about 60 had stable Graves' hyperthyroidism. Following sampling, methimazole starting at 30 mg daily was given to hyperthyroidism patients, and high-dose intravenous methylprednisolone was given to ophthalmopathy patients. In several Graves' hyperthyroidism patients, the study also compared T-cell repertoires from thyroid tissue with T-cell repertoires from blood.

Summary of the overall study and its limitations: In validation, the model predicted progression to ophthalmopathy a median of about 6.8 months before onset, with over 55% sensitivity and 72.22% specificity. Sample size was not statistically predetermined, and investigators were not blinded to group allocation. Blood samples also contained most of the expanded thyroid clonotypes (frequency above 0.001), which suggests that blood repertoires may reflect thyroid immune responses. A model built on a 13 V-J signature distinguished ophthalmopathy from stable hyperthyroidism, reaching about 88% sensitivity and about 81% specificity in cross-validation and 80%/75% in testing.

The TCR beta CDR3 regions were amplified from the RNA transcripts. The first round of RT-PCR for the TCR CDR3 was performed with the HTBI primer set and the Qiagen OneStep RT-PCR kit. Libraries were constructed in a second round of multiplex PCR, after which size selection and purification were performed. Paired-end sequencing of the libraries was performed with 100 bp reads on an Illumina HiSeq2000. The study's own analysis went as follows. SOAPnuke was used to process the raw data, throwing out any read that contained adapters or uncalled bases, had a mean Phred below 15, or lacked an exact constant-primer or identifier match. COPE v1.2.5 was used to merge the high-quality paired reads, and each unique nucleotide sequence was defined as a clonotype. MiTCR v1.1 was used to align clonotypes to the IMGT TRBV, TRBD and TRBJ reference segments. The analysis was restricted to V-J combinations with a frequency above 0.0001, which together covered 98% to 99.2% of the repertoires. A TCS score was defined as the ratio of F50 (clonal expansion) to E x V (chaos), with BLOSUM62-based TCRdist applied between CDR3 peptides within each V-J. Welch's t-statistics and random forest reduced around 520 V-J features to under 15, which were used in a naive Bayes classifier (R e1071). TCRdb redid the processing of the public reads, applying fastp at Q25 and MiXCR, and retained in-frame beta chains. Entries that share a CDR3 protein sequence are merged under the most common genes and DNA. TCRdb, rather than the study authors, made the V and J calls. The sample data list over 350,000 distinct CDR3 sequences, and approximately 18% of these were observed just once. Jointly, the top ten make up less than 45% of the sample.

Recombination joined TRBV5-4 with TRBJ1-4; TRBD1 is a possible D gene, resting on 5 matching bases. Sequenced sample: blood. This TCR derives from a man younger than 30 with Graves' ophthalmopathy. CDR3 loop: CASSRDSPATNEKLLF. The nucleotide sequence is TGTGCCAGCAGCCGGGACTCTCCGGCAACTAATGAAAAACTGCTTTTT.